The clone carrying this TCR beta chain has ten or more counts. Antigen: not known. This specimen belongs to a study of T cell repertoires in cytomegalovirus infection. TCRdb ran MiXCR on the reads and lists one entry per CDR3 protein. The profile shows about 110,000 distinct CDR3 sequences, about 40% of them singletons. Trimming left V 1 base short and J 6 bases short, with 13 bases between. The length of the CDR3 is 15 residues. Per germline, CDR1 SGHNT and CDR2 YYREEE (reference sequence). This clonotype originated in a human donor in good health (CMV status not recorded). Some clones in this sample may be carry-over from other donors' samples. The gene calls are TRBV5-4 and TRBJ2-2; TRBD2 is a possible D gene (5 bases). This sample comprised CD8+ T cells from cultured PBMCs, obtained from culture after CMV antigen stimulation. The CDR3 loop reads CASSLPLTSPGELFF. CDR3 coding DNA: TGTGCCAGCAGCTTGCCCTTAACTAGTCCCGGGGAGCTGTTTTTT.